Sequencing of this T cell receptor (beta chain) was carried out in a study of blood T cell repertoires in COVID-19. Study as a whole: From the United States, Italy and Spain came samples of acute and convalescent COVID-19.

The length of the CDR3 is 11 residues. The germline V and J ends were trimmed by 5 bases and 8 bases, with 7 bases remaining between them. Enrollees, about 18 to 90 years old, lived in about two dozen US areas. The assay was immunoSEQ multiplex PCR, and TCRdb's table has in-frame clones only and misses some. This table holds roughly 150,000 clones, approximately 88% found once. The J gene is TRBJ1-3, the V gene TRBV12-3 or TRBV12-4; no firm D call. Sequencing was done on a sample of PBMCs or T cells enriched from blood (not recorded which). The clonotype was recovered from a man aged 65 to 79 who had been exposed to COVID-19. The CDR3 DNA reads TGTGCCAGCAGTGCCGGTTACACCATATATTTT. Its protein is CASSAGYTIYF.